This paragraph reports one T cell receptor beta chain. The data belong to a study of control samples from healthy donors and cancer patients. The CDR3 totals 14 residues. The V end was cut by 3 bases, the J end by 6 bases, with 14 bases between. Germline-derived CDR1 and CDR2 are SGHVS and FQNEAQ. Method: immunoSEQ multiplex PCR; TCRdb's copy keeps in-frame clones and lacks some. The table shows tens of thousands of clones, with around nine tenths occurring only once. The chain is built from TRBV7-8 and TRBJ1-2, with TRBD1 as a possible D gene (5 bases). The sequenced material came from blood. This sequence originates from a man aged 45 to 65 in good health. The CDR3 sequence: CASSFIPGSDGYTF. The DNA for the CDR3 is TGTGCCAGCAGCTTTATACCAGGGTCGGATGGCTACACCTTC.